Following are 6 T cell receptor beta chains from one sample sequenced in a study of beta chain features in type 1 diabetes. All of the isolated RNA was reverse transcribed, so expressed TCRB transcripts were sequenced. Data came from immunoSEQ multiplex PCR; TCRdb stores just in-frame clones and leaves some out. The sample lists hundreds of thousands of clones; about 32% were seen once. The sequenced sample was naive CD4+ T cells from blood. The receptors shown here come from a man between 18 and 35 years old in good health.

This clone was counted between two and nine times. V gene TRBV29-1 combines with J gene TRBJ1-4; D not resolved. Per germline, CDR1 SQVTM and CDR2 ANQGSEA. The CDR3 spans 12 residues. V shed 4 bases and J shed 8 bases, with 11 bases lying between them. The CDR3 bases are TGCAGCGTTGGGTTGAGGGAGGAAAAACTGTTTTTT. Its protein product is CSVGLREEKLFF.

This chain uses TRBV30 with TRBJ1-1; no reliable D call. V was clipped by 7 bases and J by 1 base, with 7 bases between them. The CDR3 contains 11 residues. The germline V gene has CDR1 GTSNPN and CDR2 SVGIG (reference sequence). CDR3 coding DNA: TGTGCCTACAGCCAGAACACTGAAGCTTTCTTT. This encodes CAYSQNTEAFF. The full variable domain, rest sourced from reference TRBV30 and TRBJ1-1, is SQTIHQWPATLVQPVGSPLSLECTVEGTSNPNLYWYRQAAGRGLQLLFYSVGIGQISSEVPQNLSASRPQDRQFILSSKKLLLSDSGFYLCAYSQNTEAFFGQGTRLTVV.

This chain connects TRBV5-6 to TRBJ2-5; D tentatively reads TRBD1 or TRBD2 (5 bases each). The CDR3 length is 15 residues. CDR1 SGHDT and CDR2 YYEEEE come from the germline V gene. Trimming removed 4 bases from V and 5 bases from J, with 18 bases in between. The CDR3 here is CASSIRGGTYETQYF. The DNA of the CDR3 is TGTGCCAGCAGCATCCGGGGCGGCACGTATGAGACCCAGTACTTC.

The chain recombines TRBV18 with TRBJ2-2; the match to TRBD2 covers 7 bases. This CDR3 comprises 15 residues. The V segment lost 3 bases and the J segment 4 bases; nucleotides outside the gene matches: 5. Germline V gene sequence: CDR1 KGHSH, CDR2 LQKENI. CDR3 residues: CASSPITSATGELFF. DNA for the CDR3: TGTGCCAGCTCACCTATCACTAGCGCCACCGGGGAGCTGTTTTTT.

The chain carries TRBV5-1 and TRBJ2-2, with D unresolved. The CDR3 has 13 residues. Germline lookup yields CDR1 SGHRS and CDR2 YFSETQ. The V gene lost 1 base and the J gene lost 5 bases, with 6 bases spanning the gap. The CDR3 region is CASSLLRTGELFF. CDR3 DNA: TGCGCCAGCAGCTTGCTAAGGACCGGGGAGCTGTTTTTT.

The J gene is TRBJ2-7, the V gene TRBV7-9; no clear D gene. Germline CDR1 is SEHNR and CDR2 is FQNEAQ (reference sequence). This CDR3 comprises 11 residues. V lost 1 base to trimming and J lost 6 bases, with 4 bases between them. CDR3 amino acids: CASSLEPEQYF. In DNA, the CDR3 is TGTGCCAGCAGCTTAGAGCCCGAGCAGTACTTC.